The 18 T cell receptor beta chains presented below share a single source sample, sequenced in a study of T cell repertoires in aging, cancer and after chemotherapy (dated by TCRdb to the late 2010s). TCR beta rearrangements were amplified from genomic DNA isolated from peripheral blood, not from sorted cells or RNA. The sequencer was an Illumina MiSeq. Using a mixed TRB-A/B primer pool, multiplex touch-down PCR amplified rearranged TRB sequences covering the V, D and J segments. TCRdb reanalyzed the raw reads on its own, using fastp at Q25 for trimming and MiXCR for clone calling, and kept in-frame beta chains. Rows with one shared CDR3 protein collapse into an entry with the most common genes and DNA. In all, the sample holds 1,500 to 2,000 distinct CDR3 sequences, and approximately 23% of those were seen once. The ten largest make up about 49% of the sample. The sample taken for sequencing was blood. These receptors were obtained from a human donor with a solid tumor.

Only a few counts were recorded for this clonotype. In DNA form, the CDR3 reads TGCAGTGCGGGAAGCGGGAGGAGCTCCTACAATGAGCAGTTCTTC. Protein product: CSAGSGRSSYNEQFF. The chain uses TRBV20-1 and TRBJ2-1; 9 nucleotides match TRBD2. This CDR3 contains 15 residues. Trimming took 6 bases from V and 0 from J; bases not matched to a gene: 6. Germline V lookup: CDR1 DFQATT, CDR2 SNEGSKA (reference sequence).

The genes are TRBV11-3 and TRBJ2-3; D is unclear. The CDR3 totals 13 residues. Germline CDR1 and CDR2: SGHNT and YENEEA. The V gene lost 0 bases and the J gene lost 4 bases, with 5 bases spanning the gap. In nucleotides, the CDR3 is TGTGCCAGCAGCTTAGAAGAGGCAGATACGCAGTATTTT. Its protein is CASSLEEADTQYF.

The CDR3 loop is CAWRRGQGAREQYF. The CDR3 bases are TGTGCCTGGCGGCGGGGACAGGGGGCGAGGGAGCAGTACTTC. The rearrangement links TRBV30 to TRBJ2-7; TRBD1 agrees at 12 bases. Germline V gene lookup returns CDR1 GTSNPN and CDR2 SVGIG (reference sequence). The CDR3 contains 14 residues. J lost 7 bases, V lost 5 bases, and 9 bases had no gene match. Using reference TRBV30 and TRBJ2-7 for the parts outside the CDR3, the full variable domain is SQTIHQWPATLVQPVGSPLSLECTVEGTSNPNLYWYRQAAGRGLQLLFYSVGIGQISSEVPQNLSASRPQDRQFILSSKKLLLSDSGFYLCAWRRGQGAREQYFGPGTRLTVT.

This clonotype is medium-sized (0.01 to 0.1%) in the sample. The CDR3 loop reads CASSGPRSTTDTQYF. The CDR3 DNA is TGTGCCAGCAGCGGACCTAGGAGTACTACAGATACGCAGTATTTT. V usage is TRBV7-2 and J usage is TRBJ2-3; D not certain. Germline V gives CDR1 SGHTA, CDR2 FQGNSA. The CDR3 covers 15 residues. Between the trimmed V and J ends, which lost 5 bases and 3 bases, there was a span of 15 bases. Supplemented by reference TRBV7-2 and TRBJ2-3, the full variable domain reads GAGVSQSPSNKVTEKGKDVELRCDPISGHTALYWYRQSLGQGLEFLIYFQGNSAPDKSGLPSDRFSAERTGGSVSTLTIQRTQQEDSAVYLCASSGPRSTTDTQYFGPGTRLTVL.

In this sample, this clonotype is large. V usage is TRBV30 and J usage is TRBJ1-2; D remains unclear. V was trimmed by 0 bases and J by 6 bases, leaving 11 bases between them. CDR1 GTSNPN and CDR2 SVGIG come from the germline V gene (reference sequence). CDR3 size: 13 residues. DNA for the CDR3: TGTGCCTGGAGTGTACTTGGTGGGCATGGCTACACCTTC. This encodes CAWSVLGGHGYTF.

In this sample, this clonotype turned up a few times. The chain employs TRBV7-9 and TRBJ1-6, with 8 bases lining up with TRBD1. J gave up 13 bases and V 4 bases, and 18 bases lay outside the gene matches. CDR3 size: 17 residues. Germline V gene lookup returns CDR1 SEHNR and CDR2 FQNEAQ (reference sequence). The CDR3 DNA is TGTGCCAGCAGCTCCCACGACAGGGGAGGTAGCAGCAGTCCCCTCCACTTT. This gives the protein CASSSHDRGGSSSPLHF. The full variable domain, with the rest looked up from reference TRBV7-9 and TRBJ1-6, is DTGVSQNPRHKITKRGQNVTFRCDPISEHNRLYWYRQTLGQGPEFLTYFQNEAQLEKSRLLSDRFSAERPKGSFSTLEIQRTEQGDSAMYLCASSSHDRGGSSSPLHFGNGTRLTVT.

The V gene is TRBV18, the J gene TRBJ1-6, with D unresolved. This CDR3 spans 16 amino acids. CDR1 KGHSH and CDR2 LQKENI come from the germline V gene. The V end lost 3 bases, the J end lost 8 bases, and 17 bases lay between the germline ends. CDR3 nucleotides: TGTGCCAGCTCACCGTTTCCCCGGGCCGAAGATTCACCCCTCCACTTT. This codes for CASSPFPRAEDSPLHF.

To note about this clonotype: A much larger clone sits a single nucleotide away, making a read error possible. The chain uses TRBV7-2 and TRBJ1-6; no reliable D call. Germline-derived CDR1 and CDR2 are SGHTA and FQGNSA. This CDR3 contains 12 residues. The CDR3 nucleotides are TGTGCCAGCGGCTTCGGCGCTCGGCCCCTCCACTTT. Protein: CASGFGARPLHF.

The CDR3 protein is CASSTGVGEKLFF. The CDR3 DNA reads as TGTGCCAGTTCGACAGGGGTGGGTGAAAAACTGTTTTTT. The chain employs TRBV19 and TRBJ1-4, with 8 positions matching TRBD1. Germline V gives CDR1 LNHDA, CDR2 SQIVND (reference sequence). The V and J ends lost 8 bases and 7 bases, in that order; junction bases with no gene match: 6. This CDR3 has 13 residues.

The chain carries TRBV18 and TRBJ2-3; D remains unclear. With 6 bases removed from V and 6 bases from J, the gap between germline ends came to 7 bases. CDR3 size: 11 residues. The germline V gene has CDR1 KGHSH and CDR2 LQKENI. The CDR3 spells CASSRLDTQYF. CDR3 nucleotides: TGTGCCAGCTCCCGCCTGGATACGCAGTATTTT.

This chain links TRBV7-2 with TRBJ2-5; weak D call: TRBD2 (8 bases). This CDR3 comprises 15 residues. Germline CDR1 SGHTA, CDR2 FQGNSA. Trimming left V 7 bases short and J 2 bases short, with 17 bases between. The CDR3 sequence: CASTGGGTVQETQYF. The CDR3 nucleotides are TGTGCCAGCACGGGGGGGGGGACAGTTCAAGAGACCCAGTACTTC.

The chain is built from TRBV5-1 and TRBJ2-2; D possibly corresponds to TRBD1 (6 bases). Germline V CDR1 and CDR2: SGHRS, YFSETQ. V lost 3 bases to trimming and J lost 1 base, with 10 bases between them. This CDR3 spans 15 amino acids. CDR3 loop: CASSSGTRNTGELFF. In nucleotides, the CDR3 is TGCGCCAGCAGCTCCGGGACACGGAACACCGGGGAGCTGTTTTTT.

Within the sample, this clonotype is medium-sized. V and J are TRBV7-2 and TRBJ1-2; possible D gene TRBD1, 6 bases. V was clipped by 5 bases and J by 10 bases, with 23 bases between them. This CDR3 has 15 amino acids. Germline CDR1 reads SGHTA; CDR2 reads FQGNSA. The CDR3, as DNA: TGTGCCAGCAGCGAAGGGGGATCGGGCAGGGAGAACTACACCTTC. Its translation is CASSEGGSGRENYTF.

The sample holds a few counts of this clonotype. This rearrangement joins TRBV7-9 to TRBJ2-2; perhaps TRBD1 as D (5 bases). CDR1 is SEHNR and CDR2 is FQNEAQ in the germline V gene (reference sequence). CDR3 length equals 14 residues. V lost 8 bases and J 4 bases, leaving 14 bases between the germline ends. The CDR3 nucleotides read TGTGCCAGCCAGCCCAGGGATCTCACCGGGGAGCTGTTTTTT. This encodes CASQPRDLTGELFF.

The V and J genes are TRBV10-3 and TRBJ1-5, with D unresolved. Looked up from germline, CDR1 is ENHRY and CDR2 is SYGVKD. The CDR3 runs 15 residues. V was shortened by 8 bases and J by 2 bases, with 16 bases between the two germline ends. The CDR3 region is CAISGGGAGNQPQHF. The CDR3 nucleotides are TGTGCCATCTCTGGAGGTGGTGCAGGCAATCAGCCCCAGCATTTT.

This clonotype is medium-sized. V usage is TRBV10-3 and J usage is TRBJ2-7, with D possibly being TRBD1 (5 bases). The germline V gene has CDR1 ENHRY and CDR2 SYGVKD. V was clipped by 2 bases and J by 4 bases, with 9 bases between them. The CDR3 spans 13 residues. The CDR3 spells CAISEDRGYEQYF. In DNA, the CDR3 is TGTGCCATCAGTGAGGACAGAGGTTACGAGCAGTACTTC.

The chain uses TRBV7-2 and TRBJ2-2, with 8 bases lining up with TRBD2. CDR3 length equals 17 residues. Trimming took 5 bases from V and 8 from J; bases not matched to a gene: 16. In germline, CDR1 is SGHTA, CDR2 FQGNSA. The CDR3: CASSRSGLVGMGGELFF. The CDR3 region has the DNA TGTGCCAGCAGCCGATCGGGACTAGTGGGGATGGGTGGGGAGCTGTTTTTT.

To note about this clonotype: An end of the junction differs from the germline gene, which may be a read error. The gene calls are TRBV20-1 and TRBJ2-7; D remains unclear. The CDR3 is made up of 14 amino acids. Germline V gives CDR1 DFQATT, CDR2 SNEGSKA (reference sequence). Here the CDR3 DNA reads TGCAGTGCTGGAGAGACTGGAAGCTCCTACGAGCAGTACTTC. Translated: CSAGETGSSYEQYF.